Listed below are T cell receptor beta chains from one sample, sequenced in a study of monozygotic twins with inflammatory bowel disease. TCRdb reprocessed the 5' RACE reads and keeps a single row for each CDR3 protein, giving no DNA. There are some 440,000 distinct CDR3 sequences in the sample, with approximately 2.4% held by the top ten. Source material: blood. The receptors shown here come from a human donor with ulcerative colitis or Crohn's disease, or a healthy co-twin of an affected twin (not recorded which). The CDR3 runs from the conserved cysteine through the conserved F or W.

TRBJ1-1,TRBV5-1,CASSLGGVSPTEAFF
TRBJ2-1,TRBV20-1,CSARVGLAGGYNEQFF
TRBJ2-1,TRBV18,CASSPLGPVSEQFF
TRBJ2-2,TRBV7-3,CASSSRSTGELFF
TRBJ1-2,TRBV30,CAWRDRGAGYGYTF
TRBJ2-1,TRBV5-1,CASSLDVRVRNEQFF
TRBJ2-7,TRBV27,CASSGLAGGYEQYF
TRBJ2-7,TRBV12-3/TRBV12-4,CASTPGDSYEQYF
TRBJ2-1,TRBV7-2,CASSSNPRLGEQFF
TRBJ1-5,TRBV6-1,CASSHGDRGHSNQPQHF
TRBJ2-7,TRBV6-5,CASRQDSHEQYF
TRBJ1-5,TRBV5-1,CASSSEGGTNQPQHF
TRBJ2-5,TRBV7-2,CASSLDEGRGKETQYF
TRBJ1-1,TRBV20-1,CSARGTGRSEAFF
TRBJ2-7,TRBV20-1,CSARVQGLSEQYF
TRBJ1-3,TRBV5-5,CASSLDPGNTIYF
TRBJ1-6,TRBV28,CASRASTGANSPLHF
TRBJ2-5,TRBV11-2,CASSLYFVPGQQETQYF
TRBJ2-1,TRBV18,CASSPQTRPDNEQFF
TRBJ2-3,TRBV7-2,CASSSTGTTDTQYF
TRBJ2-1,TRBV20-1,CSAKEGYNEQFF
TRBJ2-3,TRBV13,CASSAGLAVPDTQYF
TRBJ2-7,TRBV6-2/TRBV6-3,CASSTPRDRNSNEQYF
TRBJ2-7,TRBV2,CASTDPGHTIYEQYF
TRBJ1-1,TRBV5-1,CASSLGGGVNTEAFF
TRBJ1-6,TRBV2,CASSPRDSYNSPLHF
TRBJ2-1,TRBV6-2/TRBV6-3,CASSRSGTSGYNEQFF
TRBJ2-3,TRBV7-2,CASSLGSAAGGLDTQYF
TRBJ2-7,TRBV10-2,CASSPPGRRSYEQYF
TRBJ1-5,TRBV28,CASSPSTGTINQPQHF
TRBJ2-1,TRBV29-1,CSVVRPTSPNEQFF
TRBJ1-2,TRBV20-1,CSTRGASNYGYTF
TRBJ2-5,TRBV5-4,CASSLMGRGANSETQYF
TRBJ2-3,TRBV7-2,CASSSLSGSTDTQYF
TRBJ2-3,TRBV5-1,CASSLEDYNKQYF
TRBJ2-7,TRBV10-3,CAISEAAYEQYF
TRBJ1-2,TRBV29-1,CSIGTGRGYTF
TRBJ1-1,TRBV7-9,CASRPPGHMNTEAFF
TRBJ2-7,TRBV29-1,CSATGTGDYEQYF
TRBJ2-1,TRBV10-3,CAISRRYNEQFF
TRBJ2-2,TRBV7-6,CASSLSGRNTGELFF
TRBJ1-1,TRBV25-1,CASSVAAEAFF
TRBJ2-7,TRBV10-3,CAISEEGGNSYEQYF
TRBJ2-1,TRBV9,CASSATPVGASLYNEQFF
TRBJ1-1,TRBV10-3,CAIREGTEAFF
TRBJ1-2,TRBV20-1,CSAERGGYYGYTF
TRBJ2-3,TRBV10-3,CAISLAGGPGTDTQYF
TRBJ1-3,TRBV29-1,CSVTSGPPGNTIYF